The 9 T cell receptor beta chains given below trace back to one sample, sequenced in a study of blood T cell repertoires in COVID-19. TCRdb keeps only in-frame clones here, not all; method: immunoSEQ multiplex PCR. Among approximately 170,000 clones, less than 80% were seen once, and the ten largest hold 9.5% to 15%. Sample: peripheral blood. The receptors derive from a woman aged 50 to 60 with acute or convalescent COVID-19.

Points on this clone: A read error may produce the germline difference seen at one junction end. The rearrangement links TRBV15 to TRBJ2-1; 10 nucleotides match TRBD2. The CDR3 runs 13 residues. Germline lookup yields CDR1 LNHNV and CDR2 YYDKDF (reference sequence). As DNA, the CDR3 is TGTGCCACCAGCGGAGACCTAGCGGGAGTCAAGTTCTTC. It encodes CATSGDLAGVKFF. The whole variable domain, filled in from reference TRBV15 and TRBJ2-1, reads DAMVIQNPRYQVTQFGKPVTLSCSQTLNHNVMYWYQQKSSQAPKLLFHYYDKDFNNEADTPDNFQSRRPNTSFCFLDIRSPGLGDTAMYLCATSGDLAGVKFFGPGTRLTVL.

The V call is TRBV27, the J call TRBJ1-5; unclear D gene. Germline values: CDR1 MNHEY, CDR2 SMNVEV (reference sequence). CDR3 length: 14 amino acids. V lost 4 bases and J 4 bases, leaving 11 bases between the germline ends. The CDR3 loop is CASSYNGGNQPQHF. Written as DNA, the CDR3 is TGTGCCAGCAGTTACAATGGTGGTAATCAGCCCCAGCATTTT.

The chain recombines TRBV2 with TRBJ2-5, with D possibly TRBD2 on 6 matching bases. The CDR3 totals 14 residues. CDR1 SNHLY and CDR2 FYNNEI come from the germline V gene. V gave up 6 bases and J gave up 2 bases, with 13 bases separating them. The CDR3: CASSVGTVQETQYF. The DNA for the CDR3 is TGTGCCAGCAGCGTGGGGACTGTGCAAGAGACCCAGTACTTC. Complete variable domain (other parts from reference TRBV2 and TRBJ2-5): EPEVTQTPSHQVTQMGQEVILRCVPISNHLYFYWYRQILGQKVEFLVSFYNNEISEKSEIFDDQFSVERPDGSNFTLKIRSTKLEDSAMYFCASSVGTVQETQYFGPGTRLLVL.

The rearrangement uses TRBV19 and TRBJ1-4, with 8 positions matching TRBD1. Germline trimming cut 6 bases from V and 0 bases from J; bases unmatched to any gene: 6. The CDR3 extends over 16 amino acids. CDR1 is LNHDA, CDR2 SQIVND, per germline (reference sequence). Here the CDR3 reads CASRDRAGATNEKLFF. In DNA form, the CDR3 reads TGTGCCAGTAGGGACAGGGCAGGAGCAACTAATGAAAAACTGTTTTTT. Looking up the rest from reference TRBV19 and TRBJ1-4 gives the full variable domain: DGGITQSPKYLFRKEGQNVTLSCEQNLNHDAMYWYRQDPGQGLRLIYYSQIVNDFQKGDIAEGYSVSREKKESFPLTVTSAQKNPTAFYLCASRDRAGATNEKLFFGSGTQLSVL.

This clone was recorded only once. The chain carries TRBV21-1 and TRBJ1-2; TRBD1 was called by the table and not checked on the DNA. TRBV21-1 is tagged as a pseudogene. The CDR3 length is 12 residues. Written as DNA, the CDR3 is TGTCCGACGAAAAGACAGGCGTATGGCTACACCTTC. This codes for CPTKRQAYGYTF.

The DNA for the CDR3 is TGTGCCAGCAGTTACCGATCAGGGCCCGGGGGCACTGAAGCTTTCTTT. This codes for CASSYRSGPGGTEAFF. The J gene is TRBJ1-1, the V gene TRBV6-2 or TRBV6-3, with D tentatively TRBD1 (5 bases). CDR3 length equals 16 residues. Germline V gives CDR1 MNHEY, CDR2 SVGEGT. Between the trimmed V and J ends, which lost 2 bases and 4 bases, there was a span of 17 bases.

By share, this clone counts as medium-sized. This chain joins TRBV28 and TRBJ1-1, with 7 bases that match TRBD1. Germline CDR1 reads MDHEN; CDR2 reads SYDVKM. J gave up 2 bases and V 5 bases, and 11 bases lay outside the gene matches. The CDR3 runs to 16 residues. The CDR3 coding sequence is TGTGCCAGCAGTCGGGGACAGTTATCGCCAAACACTGAAGCTTTCTTT. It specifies CASSRGQLSPNTEAFF.

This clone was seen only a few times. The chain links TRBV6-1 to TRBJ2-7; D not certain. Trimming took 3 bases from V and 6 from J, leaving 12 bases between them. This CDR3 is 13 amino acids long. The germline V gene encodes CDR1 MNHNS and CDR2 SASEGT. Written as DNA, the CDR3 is TGTGCCAGCAGTGAGTGGCCTTCTTCCGAGCAGTACTTC. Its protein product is CASSEWPSSEQYF.

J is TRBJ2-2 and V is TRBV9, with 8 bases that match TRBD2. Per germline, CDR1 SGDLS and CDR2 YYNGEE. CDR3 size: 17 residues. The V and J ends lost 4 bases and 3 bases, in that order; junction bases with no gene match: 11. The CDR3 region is CASSPSGGGAYTGELFF. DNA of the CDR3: TGTGCCAGCAGCCCGTCCGGGGGGGGAGCTTACACCGGGGAGCTGTTTTTT.